These 9 T cell receptor beta chains were all obtained from the same sample, sequenced in a study of preoperative IRX-2 immunotherapy in early breast cancer. Data came from immunoSEQ multiplex PCR; TCRdb stores just in-frame clones and leaves some out. This sample carries about 98,000 clones, approximately 90% of them seen once, and the ten largest clones take roughly 2%. Stated treatment: preoperative locoregional IRX-2 cytokine immunotherapy. The starting material was tumor tissue, obtained after IRX-2 immunotherapy. Every receptor here comes from a human donor with breast cancer.

Concerning this clone itself: Other DNA sequences in the same sample also yield this CDR3. V is TRBV14 and J is TRBJ1-2, with 11 bases aligning to TRBD1. The V and J ends lost 1 base and 5 bases, in that order; junction bases with no gene match: 3. Germline V gene data show CDR1 as SGHDN and CDR2 as FVKESK. The CDR3 totals 15 residues. CDR3 nucleotides: TGTGCCAGCAGCCAAGCCGGGACAGGGGGGTATGGCTACACCTTC. Translating it yields CASSQAGTGGYGYTF.

Of note for this clone: The junction shows a germline mismatch at one end, possibly a read error. The chain links TRBV6-8 to TRBJ2-7; 15 bases are shared with TRBD2. The CDR3 consists of 14 residues. Germline CDR1 is MNHGY and CDR2 is SAAAGT. This chain's CDR3 is CVSRTSGGAAEQYF. CDR3 DNA sequence: TGTGTCAGCAGGACTAGCGGGGGGGCGGCCGAGCAGTACTTC.

This clone was counted once. This rearrangement joins TRBV9 to TRBJ1-4; 7 nucleotides align to TRBD1. V lost 3 bases to trimming and J lost 10 bases; unmatched junction nucleotides: 6. The CDR3 covers 13 residues. Germline CDR1 is SGDLS and CDR2 is YYNGEE. The CDR3 loop is CASSETQGGKLFF. The CDR3 DNA sequence: TGTGCCAGCAGCGAGACTCAGGGGGGAAAACTGTTTTTT.

In its sample, this clone was seen a few times. The genes are TRBV6-7 and TRBJ1-2, with no clear D. TRBV6-7 is known as an ORF, though its function is uncertain. The CDR3 runs to 14 residues. Trimming shortened V by 7 bases and J by 8 bases, and 20 bases separated the two germline ends. The CDR3 nucleotides read TGTGCCAGCACCAGATGGGGTCAGCCGGGGGGCTACACCTTC. It specifies CASTRWGQPGGYTF.

The V and J genes are TRBV11-3 and TRBJ1-3; D gene unclear. V lost 3 bases and J lost 0, with 6 bases in between. CDR1 SGHNT and CDR2 YENEEA come from the germline V gene. CDR3 length equals 14 residues. The CDR3 reads CASSFLYSGNTIYF. For the CDR3, the DNA is TGTGCCAGCAGCTTTCTCTACTCTGGAAACACCATATATTTT.

This rearrangement joins TRBV6-8 to TRBJ1-2; 7 nucleotides match TRBD1. Losses at the gene ends were 7 bases for V and 4 bases for J; bases not matched to a gene: 15. The CDR3 has 16 residues. Germline V gene lookup returns CDR1 MNHGY and CDR2 SAAAGT. The CDR3 bases are TGTGCCAGCACCTCCCTCGGGGACAGAAATTCCTATGGCTACACCTTC. Translating gives CASTSLGDRNSYGYTF.

The V and J genes are TRBV19 and TRBJ2-1, with D hard to call. This CDR3 is built from 12 residues. Deletions cut 3 bases from V and 7 bases from J, with 7 bases between. Germline V lookup: CDR1 LNHDA, CDR2 SQIVND (reference sequence). As DNA, the CDR3 is TGTGCCAGTAGTATCCGCCGAAATGAGCAGTTCTTC. It yields the protein CASSIRRNEQFF.

As for this clone: One end of the junction is discordant with germline, which a read error may explain. The V and J genes are TRBV28 and TRBJ1-2; TRBD1 matches at 7 bases. This CDR3 spans 15 amino acids. Germline V CDR1 and CDR2: MDHEN, SYDVKM. The CDR3 nucleotides read TGTGCCAGCACCACCTCGGAGGGGGCGAACTATGGCTACACTTTC. Translated, it gives CASTTSEGANYGYTF.

The chain has TRBV4-1 and TRBJ1-2; D remains unclear. Germline CDR1 reads MGHRA; CDR2 reads YSYEKL. With 0 bases removed from V and 4 bases from J, the gap between germline ends came to 9 bases. The CDR3 runs to 14 residues. In nucleotides, the CDR3 is TGCGCCAGCAGCCAAGACCGGGGAGGCTATGGCTACACCTTC. It specifies CASSQDRGGYGYTF.